The 3 T cell receptor beta chains reported below all come from one sample, sequenced in a study of type 1 regulatory T cells. Their antigen targets remain unknown. The study's findings and limits: Compared with non-type 1 regulatory T cells, type 1 regulatory T cells showed a more restricted TCR repertoire.

TCRdb analysed the reads with MiXCR anew, one entry per CDR3 protein. The sample lists around 64,000 distinct CDR3 sequences, around 21% occurring once. The sequenced sample consisted of cultured type 1 regulatory T (Tr1) cells, either the whole culture or a sorted fraction (not recorded which). The receptors were gathered from a human donor in good health.

The rearrangement links TRBV5-1 to TRBJ2-3; D call uncertain. CDR1 SGHRS and CDR2 YFSETQ come from the germline V gene. CDR3 size: 15 residues. V lost 0 bases and J lost 2, with 10 bases in between. CDR3 bases: TGCGCCAGCAGCTTGGATCCGTTCCCCACAGATACGCAGTATTTT. As protein: CASSLDPFPTDTQYF.

The genes are TRBV6-5 and TRBJ1-2; D ambiguous. Trimming cost V 5 bases and J 5 bases, with 21 bases left between them. The CDR3 is 16 amino acids. Germline V gene sequence: CDR1 MNHEY, CDR2 SVGAGI. CDR3 loop: CASSRGREGMGYGYTF. The CDR3, as DNA: TGTGCCAGCAGTCGCGGACGTGAAGGGATGGGTTATGGCTACACCTTC.

J is TRBJ1-5 and V is TRBV7-2; tentative D call: TRBD1 (7 bases). The J call is in doubt because the DNA end fits TRBJ2-3 better. The V gene's germline CDR1 is SGHTA and CDR2 FQGNSA. The length of the CDR3 is 14 residues. The CDR3 here is CASSLRQGGQPQYF. In DNA form, the CDR3 reads TGTGCCAGCAGCTTACGACAGGGAGGTCAGCCCCAGTATTTT.